This is a list of T cell receptor beta chains from one sample in a study of radiation and T cells in renal cell carcinoma. TCRdb keeps only in-frame clones here, not all; method: immunoSEQ multiplex PCR. The sample lists some 100,000 clones; 70% to 85% were seen once. Sequences were derived from blood, sampled from a patient whose treatment included radiotherapy and nephrectomy. Receptor source: a man in his sixties with renal cell carcinoma. The CDR3 runs from the conserved cysteine through the conserved F or W. D genes are given only for firm matches. Clone size is not always given. Where it is, it says once, few, many or a class for expanded clones.

clone_size	j_call	d_call	v_call	cdr3_aa	cdr3_nt
NA	TRBJ2-2	NA	TRBV18	CASSPSSGTPTGELFF	TGTGCCAGCTCCCCTTCGTCCGGGACTCCAACCGGGGAGCTGTTTTTT
NA	TRBJ2-7	NA	TRBV15	CATSRVSSSYEQYF	TGTGCCACCAGCAGGGTCTCGAGCTCCTACGAGCAGTACTTC
NA	TRBJ2-7	NA	TRBV11-2	CASSLGSQPRYEQYF	TGTGCCAGCAGCTTAGGTTCACAGCCAAGATACGAGCAGTACTTC
NA	TRBJ1-3	NA	TRBV4-3	CASSQEPPGPGNTIYF	TGCGCCAGCAGCCAAGAGCCGCCGGGACCTGGAAACACCATATATTTT
NA	TRBJ2-5	NA	TRBV29-1	CSVAATQETQYF	TGCAGCGTTGCAGCGACCCAAGAGACCCAGTACTTC
NA	TRBJ1-1	TRBD1	TRBV5-1	CASSLRGGSQAFF	TGCGCCAGCAGCTTGAGAGGGGGCTCGCAGGCTTTCTTT
NA	TRBJ2-2	NA	TRBV30	CAWSEGELFF	TGTGCCTGGAGTGAAGGGGAGCTGTTTTTT
NA	TRBJ1-2	NA	TRBV7-8	CASSLVAGPQSYTF	TGTGCCAGCAGCTTAGTGGCAGGCCCTCAATCCTACACCTTC
few	TRBJ2-7	TRBD2	TRBV7-2	CASSLGSSGYEQYF	TGTGCCAGCAGCTTAGGTTCTAGCGGCTACGAGCAGTACTTC
once	TRBJ2-2	NA	TRBV7-9	CASSLGDTGELFF	TGTGCCAGCAGCTTAGGCGACACCGGGGAGCTGTTTTTT
NA	TRBJ1-1	NA	TRBV6-5	CASSYRGGFSEAFF	TGTGCCAGCAGTTACAGGGGGGGGTTCTCTGAAGCTTTCTTT
NA	TRBJ1-2	TRBD1	TRBV7-2	CASSRDRNYGYTF	TGTGCCAGCAGCCGGGACAGGAACTATGGCTACACCTTC
NA	TRBJ1-1	TRBD1	TRBV19	CASKPGGFISAEAFF	TGTGCCAGCAAGCCAGGGGGGTTTATTTCTGCTGAAGCTTTCTTT
NA	TRBJ1-3	NA	TRBV19	CATTRGGSGNTIYF	TGTGCCACCACCCGGGGGGGATCTGGAAACACCATATATTTT
NA	TRBJ2-7	NA	TRBV5-1	CASSLDSRRSFF	TGCGCCAGCAGCTTGGACAGCCGACGTTCTTTCTTC
NA	TRBJ2-5	TRBD2	TRBV28	CASSSRPLGLAIDQETQYF	TGTGCCAGCAGTTCACGACCCCTTGGACTAGCGATAGACCAAGAGACCCAGTACTTC
NA	TRBJ2-7	NA	TRBV10-2	CASSEIGEQYF	TGCGCCAGCAGTGAAATCGGTGAGCAGTACTTC
NA	TRBJ2-7	NA	TRBV7-6	CASSLDAGENEQYF	TGTGCCAGCAGCTTAGACGCGGGTGAAAACGAGCAGTACTTC
NA	TRBJ2-7	NA	TRBV7-9	CASSPPGAEQYF	TGTGCCAGCAGCCCCCCGGGTGCGGAGCAGTACTTC
NA	TRBJ2-1	TRBD2	TRBV11-1	CASSLAVAGVHNEQFF	TGTGCCAGCAGCTTAGCAGTAGCGGGAGTACACAATGAGCAGTTCTTC
NA	TRBJ2-7	TRBD1	TRBV10-1	CASGDSSYEQYF	TGCGCCAGCGGGGACAGTTCCTACGAGCAGTACTTC
NA	TRBJ1-2	TRBD1	TRBV27	CASSSPGGYYGYTF	TGTGCCAGCAGTTCCCCAGGGGGCTACTATGGCTACACCTTC
NA	TRBJ1-1	NA	TRBV5-1	CASSLAYGVTNTEAFF	TGCGCCAGCAGCTTGGCCTATGGGGTGACGAACACTGAAGCTTTCTTT
NA	TRBJ1-3	NA	TRBV28	CASSLGARNTIYF	TGTGCCAGCAGTTTAGGGGCCCGGAACACCATATATTTT
NA	TRBJ2-2	NA	TRBV7-7	CASSFAELFF	TGTGCCAGCAGCTTTGCTGAGCTGTTTTTT
NA	TRBJ1-2	NA	TRBV12-5	CASGYGSGEGYGYTF	TGTGCTAGCGGGTACGGGAGCGGGGAAGGGTATGGCTACACCTTC
NA	TRBJ2-5	TRBD1	TRBV25-1	CASSDRQGAGRLQETQYF	TGTGCCAGCAGTGACCGACAGGGGGCGGGGAGACTCCAAGAGACCCAGTACTTC
NA	TRBJ2-1	NA	TRBV11-3	CASSSADPRSSYNEQFF	TGTGCCAGCAGCTCTGCGGACCCAAGAAGCTCCTACAATGAGCAGTTCTTC
once	TRBJ2-7	TRBD2	TRBV2	CASSVAGGTYEQYF	TGTGCCAGCAGTGTGGCGGGAGGGACATACGAGCAGTACTTC
NA	TRBJ1-1	NA	TRBV19	CASTRGAEAFF	TGTGCCAGTACGCGGGGGGCTGAAGCTTTCTTT
NA	TRBJ1-5	NA	TRBV28	CASSPRRGNQPQHF	TGTGCCAGCAGCCCCCGTCGCGGCAATCAGCCCCAGCATTTT
few	TRBJ1-1	NA	TRBV29-1	CSVGGFVPEAFF	TGCAGCGTAGGGGGTTTCGTCCCTGAAGCTTTCTTT
NA	TRBJ1-6	NA	TRBV7-3	CASSEGDYNSPLHF	TGTGCCAGCAGCGAAGGGGACTATAATTCACCCCTCCACTTT
NA	TRBJ2-7	TRBD1	TRBV5-4	CASSRTGATRYEQYF	TGTGCCAGCAGCCGAACAGGGGCCACTCGTTACGAGCAGTACTTC
NA	TRBJ1-2	NA	TRBV6-5	CASRNREGYTF	TGTGCCAGCAGGAACAGGGAAGGCTACACCTTC
NA	TRBJ2-1	NA	TRBV4-3	CASSQEFVVNEQFF	TGCGCCAGCAGCCAAGAGTTTGTAGTCAATGAGCAGTTCTTC
NA	TRBJ2-5	NA	TRBV7-6	CASSPFEVLRSVRETQYF	TGTGCCAGCAGCCCCTTCGAGGTGCTTAGGTCGGTCCGAGAGACCCAGTACTTC
NA	TRBJ1-1	NA	TRBV5-1	CASSLDRGDTEAFF	TGCGCCAGCAGCTTGGATAGGGGGGACACTGAAGCTTTCTTT